The 8 T cell receptor beta chains in this list originate from one sample, sequenced in a study of a mutant IDH1 vaccine in newly diagnosed glioma. Noted time point: week 47, end of study. Each vaccine dose was 300 ug of mutant IDH1 20-mer peptide, with topical imiquimod. Generated by immunoSEQ multiplex PCR, the TCRdb table keeps only in-frame clones and is missing some. The data contain 50,000 to 65,000 clones, about 61% of them singletons. These receptors have no identified antigens. Sequencing was performed on peripheral blood mononuclear cells (PBMCs), taken from a glioma patient whose treatment included an IDH1 peptide vaccine. All receptors derive from a man aged 40-49 years with glioma. Some clones in this sample may be carry-over from other donors' samples.

This clone was recorded a few times. This CDR3 reads CASSLPRRSPLHF. CDR3 in DNA: TGTGCCAGCAGCTTGCCCCGGCGTTCACCCCTCCACTTT. V usage is TRBV5-6 and J usage is TRBJ1-6; D is unresolved. Deletions cut 1 base from V and 9 bases from J, with 8 bases between. Germline CDR1 is SGHDT and CDR2 is YYEEEE. CDR3 size: 13 residues.

V is TRBV10-1 and J is TRBJ1-1, with 7 bases identical to TRBD1. The trim removed 6 bases at V and 3 bases at J, leaving 4 bases unmatched. Germline loops: CDR1 WNHNN, CDR2 SYGVQD (reference sequence). This CDR3 has 13 residues. The CDR3 protein is CASRPGTDTEAFF. The CDR3 DNA reads as TGCGCCAGCAGACCCGGGACAGACACTGAAGCTTTCTTT.

CDR3 region: CAWIGRGPYGYTF. The CDR3 region has the DNA TGTGCCTGGATCGGAAGGGGGCCGTATGGCTACACCTTC. V and J are TRBV30 and TRBJ1-2; TRBD1 agrees at 7 bases. Germline V gives CDR1 GTSNPN, CDR2 SVGIG (reference sequence). The CDR3 is 13 residues long. V lost 4 bases and J lost 5; bases outside the gene matches: 7.

This clone was observed once. The chain carries TRBV2 and TRBJ2-7; 7 bases agree with TRBD2. With V trimmed by 10 bases and J by 2 bases, 8 bases remained unmatched. This CDR3 has 13 amino acids. Germline CDR1 and CDR2: SNHLY and FYNNEI. The CDR3 protein is CATAPGGTYEQYF. In DNA, the CDR3 is TGTGCCACCGCCCCGGGGGGTACCTACGAGCAGTACTTC.

V gene TRBV10-2 combines with J gene TRBJ2-5, with D tentatively TRBD1 (5 bases). CDR3 length: 15 residues. The V and J ends lost 4 bases and 0 bases respectively, with 12 bases between them. Germline V gives CDR1 WSHSY, CDR2 SAAADI. The CDR3, as DNA: TGCGCCAGCAGTGTTATCCAGGGAAACCAAGAGACCCAGTACTTC. This codes for CASSVIQGNQETQYF.

The chain links TRBV6-6 to TRBJ1-1, with D unclear. CDR3 length: 13 amino acids. V was pared by 6 bases and J by 2 bases, with 10 bases between. The germline V gene encodes CDR1 MNHNY and CDR2 SVGAGI (reference sequence). CDR3 sequence reads: CASSSQSNTEAFF. Written as DNA, the CDR3 is TGTGCCAGCAGCTCCCAATCAAACACTGAAGCTTTCTTT.

This clone was counted a single time. The chain combines TRBV7-8 with TRBJ2-5, with unresolved D. CDR3 length: 15 residues. Between the trimmed V and J ends, which lost 2 bases and 1 base, there was a span of 11 bases. Germline lookup yields CDR1 SGHVS and CDR2 FQNEAQ. CDR3 nucleotide sequence: TGTGCCAGCAGCTTATCCCCTGATCCCCAAGAGACCCAGTACTTC. Its protein is CASSLSPDPQETQYF. Based on the CDR3 plus reference TRBV7-8 and TRBJ2-5, the full variable domain is GAGVSQSPRYKVAKRGQDVALRCDPISGHVSLFWYQQALGQGPEFLTYFQNEAQLDKSGLPSDRFFAERPEGSVSTLKIQRTQQEDSAVYLCASSLSPDPQETQYFGPGTRLLVL.

The V gene is TRBV13, the J gene TRBJ2-5; TRBD2 agrees at 11 bases. Looked up from germline, CDR1 is PRHDT and CDR2 is FYEKMQ (reference sequence). J lost 2 bases, V lost 5 bases, and 4 bases had no gene match. This CDR3 has 15 amino acids. The CDR3 DNA reads TGTGCCAGCAGCCTAGCGGGGGGCGTACAAGAGACCCAGTACTTC. This encodes CASSLAGGVQETQYF.